What follows describes a single T cell receptor beta chain. Profiled with immunoSEQ multiplex PCR; TCRdb holds only in-frame clones, not every one. The table lists 66,000 or so clones, approximately 96% of them singletons. The sample is drawn from a study of cytomegalovirus exposure and HLA in healthy donors. Trimming pared 8 bases from V and 0 bases from J, leaving 8 bases between. The CDR3 has 13 amino acids. Germline V gene data show CDR1 as ENHRY and CDR2 as SYGVKD. This clonotype was obtained from a woman between 18 and 29 years old in good health and CMV-seropositive. Material: PBMCs. This chain uses TRBV10-3 with TRBJ1-3; D perhaps matches TRBD1 (6 bases). CDR3 residues: CAIADSSGNTIYF. CDR3 DNA sequence: TGTGCCATCGCGGACAGCTCTGGAAACACCATATATTTT.